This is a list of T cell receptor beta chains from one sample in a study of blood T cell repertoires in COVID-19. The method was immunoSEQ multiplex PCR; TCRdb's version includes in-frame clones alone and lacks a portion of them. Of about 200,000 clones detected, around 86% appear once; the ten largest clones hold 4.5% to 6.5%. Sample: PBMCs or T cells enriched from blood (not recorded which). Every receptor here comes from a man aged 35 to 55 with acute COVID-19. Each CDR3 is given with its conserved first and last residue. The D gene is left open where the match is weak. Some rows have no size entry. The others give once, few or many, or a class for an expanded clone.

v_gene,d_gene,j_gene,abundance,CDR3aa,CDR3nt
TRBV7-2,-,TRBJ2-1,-,CASLPSLYSEQFF,TGTGCCAGCCTTCCTAGTTTGTATAGTGAGCAGTTCTTC
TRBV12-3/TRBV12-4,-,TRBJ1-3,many,CASRSTGQNTIYF,TGTGCCAGCAGGTCAACAGGGCAAAACACCATATATTTT
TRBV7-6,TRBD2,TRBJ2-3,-,CASSFSGRDTQYF,TGTGCCAGCAGCTTTAGCGGGAGAGATACGCAGTATTTT
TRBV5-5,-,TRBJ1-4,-,CASSFSAGTNEKLFF,TGTGCCAGCAGCTTTTCGGCAGGAACTAATGAAAAACTGTTTTTT
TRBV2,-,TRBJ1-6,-,CASRGGRNSPLHF,TGTGCCAGCAGGGGGGGGCGGAATTCACCCCTCCACTTT
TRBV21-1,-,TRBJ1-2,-,CASIKEYGYTF,TGTGCCAGCATAAAAGAGTATGGCTACACCTTC
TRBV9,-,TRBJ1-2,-,CASSVESQGHGYTF,TGTGCCAGCAGCGTAGAGAGCCAGGGTCATGGCTACACCTTC
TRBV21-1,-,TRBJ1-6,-,CASEGGVAPLHF,TGTGCCAGCGAAGGGGGGGTCGCACCCCTCCACTTT
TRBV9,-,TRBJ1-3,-,CASSVAGLENTIYF,TGTGCCAGCAGCGTAGCAGGGCTGGAGAACACCATATATTTT
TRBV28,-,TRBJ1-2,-,CASSSEGHSYGYTF,TGTGCCAGCAGTTCAGAGGGACATTCCTATGGCTACACCTTC
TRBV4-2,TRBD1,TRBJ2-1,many,CASSQPGQGRDEQFF,TGTGCCAGCAGCCAACCGGGACAGGGGAGGGATGAGCAGTTCTTC
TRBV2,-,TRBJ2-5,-,CASSVGGETQYF,TGTGCCAGCAGTGTCGGGGGAGAGACCCAGTACTTC
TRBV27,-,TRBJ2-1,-,CASSLDSYNEQFF,TGTGCCAGCAGTTTGGACAGCTACAATGAGCAGTTCTTC
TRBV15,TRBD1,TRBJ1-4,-,CATSFDIPDRGRPATNEKLFF,TGTGCCACCAGCTTCGACATACCTGACAGGGGGAGACCCGCAACTAATGAAAAACTGTTTTTT
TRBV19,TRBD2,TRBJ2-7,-,CASSSRTSGSQYEQYF,TGTGCCAGTAGTTCCCGGACTAGCGGGAGTCAGTACGAGCAGTACTTC
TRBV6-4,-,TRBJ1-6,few,CASSPGDNSPLHF,TGTGCCAGCAGCCCGGGGGATAATTCACCCCTCCACTTT
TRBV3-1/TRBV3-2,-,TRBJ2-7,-,CASSQDVSGSSYEQYF,TGTGCCAGCAGCCAAGACGTGTCGGGAAGCTCCTACGAGCAGTACTTC
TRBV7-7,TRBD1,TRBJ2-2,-,CASSSGGSYTGELFF,TGTGCTAGCAGCTCAGGGGGCTCATACACCGGGGAGCTGTTTTTT
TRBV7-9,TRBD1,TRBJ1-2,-,CGFRGLRGYTF,TGCGGGTTCAGGGGGTTGAGGGGCTACACCTTC
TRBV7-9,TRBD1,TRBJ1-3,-,CASSFSTGGIISSGNTIYF,TGTGCCAGCAGCTTTTCAACAGGGGGTATTATCAGCTCTGGAAACACCATATATTTT
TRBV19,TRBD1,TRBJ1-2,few,CASTRLTGGYGYTF,TGTGCCAGTACTCGACTGACAGGGGGCTATGGCTACACCTTC
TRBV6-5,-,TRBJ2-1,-,CASSYLADNEQFF,TGTGCCAGCAGTTACCTGGCTGACAATGAGCAGTTCTTC
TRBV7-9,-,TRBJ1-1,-,CASSSGSPGGTEAFF,TGTGCCAGCAGTTCCGGGTCACCCGGGGGGACTGAAGCTTTCTTT
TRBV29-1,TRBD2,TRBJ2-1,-,CSVVLGGRTYNEQFF,TGCAGCGTTGTGTTGGGCGGGAGAACCTACAATGAGCAGTTCTTC
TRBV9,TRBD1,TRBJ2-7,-,CASSGDRDSYEQYF,TGTGCCAGCAGCGGAGACAGGGATTCCTACGAGCAGTACTTC
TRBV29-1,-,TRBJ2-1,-,CSVETGDFEQFF,TGCAGCGTTGAAACCGGAGATTTTGAGCAGTTCTTC
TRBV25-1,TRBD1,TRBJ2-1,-,CASSEASGGVYNEQFF,TGTGCCAGCAGTGAAGCTTCAGGGGGCGTTTACAATGAGCAGTTCTTC
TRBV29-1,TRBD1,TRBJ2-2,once,CSVLTGGRTGELFF,TGCAGCGTTCTGACAGGGGGCCGGACCGGGGAGCTGTTTTTT
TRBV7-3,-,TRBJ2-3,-,CASSHFLSTDTQYF,TGTGCCAGCAGCCACTTTTTAAGCACAGATACGCAGTATTTT
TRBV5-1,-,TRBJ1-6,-,CASSLERPLNSPLHF,TGCGCCAGCAGCTTGGAGCGACCGCTTAATTCACCCCTCCACTTT
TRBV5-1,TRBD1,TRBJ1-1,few,CASSQGTGGSTEAFF,TGCGCCAGCAGCCAGGGGACAGGGGGGAGCACTGAAGCTTTCTTT
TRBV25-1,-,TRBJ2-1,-,CASREQGNNEQFF,TGTGCCAGCAGGGAACAGGGTAACAATGAGCAGTTCTTC
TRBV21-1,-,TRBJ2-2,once,CASSKLGPAGETGELFF,TGTGCCAGCAGCAAATTGGGGCCGGCAGGGGAGACCGGGGAGCTGTTTTTT
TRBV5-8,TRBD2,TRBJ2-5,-,CASSSLLANKETQYF,TGTGCCAGCAGTTCGCTACTAGCGAACAAAGAGACCCAGTACTTC
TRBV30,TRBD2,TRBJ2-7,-,CAWRTLAGAGEQYF,TGTGCCTGGAGAACACTAGCGGGGGCAGGGGAGCAGTACTTC
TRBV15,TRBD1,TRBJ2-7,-,CATSRDKEQGNEQYF,TGTGCCACCAGCAGAGATAAGGAACAGGGGAACGAGCAGTACTTC
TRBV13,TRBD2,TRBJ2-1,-,CASSFSGRAYEQFF,TGTGCCAGCAGCTTTAGCGGGAGGGCCTATGAGCAGTTCTTC
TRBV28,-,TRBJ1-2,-,CASSSLQVPGYGYTF,TGTGCCAGCAGTTCACTTCAAGTGCCGGGGTATGGCTACACCTTC
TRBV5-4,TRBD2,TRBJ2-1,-,CASSLELAGGYNEQFF,TGTGCCAGCAGCTTAGAGCTAGCGGGAGGGTACAATGAGCAGTTCTTC
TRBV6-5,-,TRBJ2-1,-,CASSYGGRAYNEQFF,TGTGCCAGCAGTTACGGGGGCCGAGCCTACAATGAGCAGTTCTTC